This T cell receptor (beta chain) emerged from a study of post-analysis software for immune sequencing data (dated by TCRdb to between 2014 and 2017). For the wider study: Disease courses on record covered relapsing-remitting, secondary progressive and progressive-relapsing multiple sclerosis, though some patients had no subtype annotation. A subset of samples was prepared in parallel using single-end sample barcoding, then pooled and co-amplified after Illumina adapter ligation. Patient repertoires were compared against roughly 12 previously published healthy control repertoires from donors aged roughly 6 to 28 years.

The protocol used for the library was PCR. This sample was sequenced with an Illumina HiSeq 2500. To reduce PCR and sequencing biases, unique molecular identifiers were incorporated into the TCR beta cDNA libraries. Per 1 to 10 million input T cells, approximately 500,000 cDNA molecules were obtained, such that each molecule approximated one T cell. The patient libraries were prepared and sequenced with the same protocol used for the earlier healthy control dataset. Samples belonging to the same batch were prepared together, multiplexed and sequenced on a shared HiSeq lane. Per the original workflow: Raw barcoded reads were processed with MIGEC, and single-read molecular identifier groups were discarded before consensus assembly and CDR3 extraction. VDJtools was used for post-analysis of the clonotype tables, with diversity normalized by down-sampling every dataset to the smallest sample size. In repertoire overlap clustering, CDR3 amino acid sequences, but not nucleotide sequences, were matched to correct batch-related cross-sample contamination. The public reads were reprocessed in TCRdb via fastp at Q25 and MiXCR, keeping in-frame beta chains. One record per CDR3 amino acid sequence lists the most common genes and DNA. What appears here as the V and J calls and clone size reflects TCRdb's work, not the paper's. This sample comprises hundreds of thousands of distinct CDR3 sequences, around 50% of them detected only once. The ten largest clones take up about 4.8% of the sample.

The germline V gene yields SGHDN for CDR1 and FVKESK for CDR2. From its cysteine to its phenylalanine, the CDR3 spans 16 amino acids. This entry keeps only the CDR3 DNA: 48 bases, framed from base 1. To demonstrate the VDJtools post-analysis software, the study profiled TCR beta repertoires from the peripheral blood of 10 to 15 young patients with multiple sclerosis. The patients with multiple sclerosis were children and adolescents between roughly 6 and 17 years of age. With regard to this clonotype: Its specific antigen is unknown. No base quality values were provided; no much bigger clone lies one nucleotide off.

Findings and caveats that apply to the study as a whole: When samples were clustered directly using the F measure, samples prepared in the same batch co-clustered strongly, which prompted a batch-effect correction. A handful of TRBV segments, including TRBV5-6, TRBV5-1 and TRBV20-1, were significantly more frequent in patients than controls. The control group was slightly older than the multiple sclerosis patient group. Significantly lower normalized Chao1 diversity was found in multiple sclerosis patients than in controls, suggesting substantial peripheral T-cell clonal expansion.

The V and J segments used are TRBV14 and TRBJ2-5; the D gene is possibly TRBD2, with 5 bases matching. The DNA end lines up better with TRBJ2-7; the J call may be wrong. Sequencing was done on a sample of blood. The source is a girl between 10 and 17 years old with multiple sclerosis. This receptor has the CDR3 CASSQLITHRDYEQYF. The nucleotide sequence is given as TGTGCCAGCAGCCAACTCATTACCCACCGGGACTACGAGCAGTACTTC.